Listed here are 29 T cell receptor beta chains from one sample, sequenced in a study of T cell responses to AZD1222 COVID-19 vaccine. Assay used: immunoSEQ multiplex PCR; TCRdb lists only in-frame clones, some missing. The data contain roughly 93,000 clones, approximately 90% of them singletons. The sequencing used peripheral blood, collected on day 0 of AZD1222 vaccination. The receptor source for this set is an adult in good health.

The chain joins TRBV4-2 to TRBJ2-7; D is perhaps TRBD1 or TRBD2 (5 bases each). The CDR3 is 14 amino acids. Trimming stripped 1 base from V and 3 bases from J, with 10 bases between. The V gene's germline CDR1 is LGHNA and CDR2 YNFKEQ. In DNA, the CDR3 is TGTGCCAGCAGCCAAGCAGGGAGCTACTACGAGCAGTACTTC. This codes for CASSQAGSYYEQYF.

The chain uses TRBV19 and TRBJ2-5; 11 bases map to TRBD1. The V gene's germline CDR1 is LNHDA and CDR2 SQIVND (reference sequence). V lost 3 bases to trimming and J lost 7 bases; unmatched junction nucleotides: 7. This CDR3 region has 15 residues. CDR3 bases: TGTGCCAGTAGTATGGCTGGACAGGGGGCCGCGACCCAGTACTTC. It translates to CASSMAGQGAATQYF.

The V call is TRBV29-1, the J call TRBJ2-7; 9 bases line up with TRBD1. Germline values: CDR1 SQVTM, CDR2 ANQGSEA. CDR3 length equals 13 residues. V was clipped by 6 bases and J by 2 bases; unmatched bases: 5. CDR3 nucleotides: TGCAGCGTCCCGGGACAGGGTACCTACGAGCAGTACTTC. Translation: CSVPGQGTYEQYF.

The chain employs TRBV30 and TRBJ2-1; D ambiguous. This CDR3 region has 11 residues. Germline-derived CDR1 and CDR2 are GTSNPN and SVGIG (reference sequence). Trimming left V 2 bases short and J 7 bases short, with 6 bases between. CDR3 in amino acids: CAWSLGNEQFF. CDR3 nucleotides: TGTGCCTGGAGTTTGGGGAATGAGCAGTTCTTC.

This chain connects TRBV7-2 to TRBJ1-6, with D unresolved. CDR3 length equals 12 residues. From germline, CDR1 is SGHTA and CDR2 FQGNSA. Between the trimmed V and J ends, which lost 8 bases and 5 bases, there was a span of 7 bases. As DNA, the CDR3 is TGTGCCAGCGGGCGGGATAATTCACCCCTCCACTTT. It is translated as CASGRDNSPLHF.

The chain is built from TRBV11-2 and TRBJ1-1, with unresolved D. The germline V gene encodes CDR1 SGHAT and CDR2 FQNNGV. The length of the CDR3 is 17 residues. Trimming took 0 bases from V and 0 from J, leaving 14 bases between them. CDR3 bases: TGTGCCAGCAGCTTAGATCGTATAGGACCTTTGAACACTGAAGCTTTCTTT. Translating it yields CASSLDRIGPLNTEAFF.

V and J are TRBV7-2 and TRBJ2-5, with D unresolved. Per the germline V gene, CDR1 is SGHTA and CDR2 is FQGNSA. CDR3 length: 14 residues. V lost 4 bases, J lost 5 bases, and 14 bases lay in between. CDR3 DNA sequence: TGTGCCAGCAGCTCCCAAGCCTCCTGGGAGACCCAGTACTTC. Protein: CASSSQASWETQYF.

This clone was detected once. The chain recombines TRBV19 with TRBJ2-7; D possibly uses TRBD1 or TRBD2 (7 bases each). Deletions cut 7 bases from V and 0 bases from J, with 25 bases between. The CDR3 totals 18 residues. The germline CDR1 and CDR2 sequences are LNHDA and SQIVND (reference sequence). In DNA form, the CDR3 reads TGTGCCAGTACCCAAGATAGGGGGGGACAGTTAATCTCCTACGAGCAGTACTTC. This codes for CASTQDRGGQLISYEQYF.

J is TRBJ1-1 and V is TRBV5-5; possible D gene TRBD1, 5 bases. The CDR3 has 14 amino acids. The ends were cut back, 4 bases at V and 4 bases at J, with 14 bases in the middle. Germline V gives CDR1 SGHKS, CDR2 YYEKEE (reference sequence). Here the CDR3 DNA reads TGTGCCAGCAGCCCGTGGCAGGGTGGCACTGAAGCTTTCTTT. Amino acids: CASSPWQGGTEAFF.

J is TRBJ1-1 and V is TRBV29-1; no clear D. This CDR3 region has 13 residues. The germline V gene encodes CDR1 SQVTM and CDR2 ANQGSEA. V lost 4 bases and J 6 bases, leaving 15 bases between the germline ends. The CDR3 DNA reads as TGCAGCGTTGGGAGGCCGTATTCGGCTGAAGCTTTCTTT. Its translation is CSVGRPYSAEAFF.

The chain has TRBV18 and TRBJ2-6; the D gene is possibly TRBD2 (7 bases). The germline V gene encodes CDR1 KGHSH and CDR2 LQKENI. V was cut by 5 bases and J by 5 bases, with 16 bases left in between. This CDR3 spans 16 amino acids. Written as DNA, the CDR3 is TGTGCCAGCTCATCCGCAGGGGACTATAGGGCCAACGTCCTGACTTTC. This gives the protein CASSSAGDYRANVLTF.

The CDR3 sequence is CAWTPMRSGNTIYF. Here the CDR3 DNA reads TGTGCCTGGACCCCTATGCGCTCTGGAAACACCATATATTTT. The chain employs TRBV30 and TRBJ1-3; unclear D gene. The CDR3 is 14 amino acids. The germline V gene encodes CDR1 GTSNPN and CDR2 SVGIG (reference sequence). Trimming shortened V by 4 bases and J by 0 bases, and 10 bases separated the two germline ends.

This clone was seen a few times. The V call is TRBV19, the J call TRBJ2-7; D is unresolved. V was shortened by 3 bases and J by 0 bases, with 6 bases between the two germline ends. The germline V gene encodes CDR1 LNHDA and CDR2 SQIVND (reference sequence). The CDR3 spans 13 residues. CDR3 loop: CASSIGHSYEQYF. The CDR3 bases are TGTGCCAGTAGTATTGGGCACTCCTACGAGCAGTACTTC.

The rearrangement uses TRBV9 and TRBJ1-5; D is undetermined. CDR3 length: 15 amino acids. CDR1 and CDR2 from the germline V gene are SGDLS and YYNGEE. Trimming cost V 4 bases and J 0 bases, with 11 bases left between them. The CDR3 region has the DNA TGTGCCAGCAGCCCTATGGGAGATAGCAATCAGCCCCAGCATTTT. Amino acids: CASSPMGDSNQPQHF.

For the CDR3, the DNA is TGTGCCAGCAGCTTAGTTGGGGGCCACTACGAGCAGTACTTC. Amino acid sequence: CASSLVGGHYEQYF. The chain links TRBV7-9 to TRBJ2-7; tentative D call: TRBD1 (6 bases). The CDR3 has 14 amino acids. V lost 1 base, J lost 3 bases, and 10 bases lay in between. Germline values: CDR1 SEHNR, CDR2 FQNEAQ (reference sequence).

This chain uses TRBV5-4 with TRBJ1-2; D is unclear. The length of the CDR3 is 13 residues. Trimming pared 4 bases from V and 3 bases from J, leaving 10 bases between. The germline V gene encodes CDR1 SGHNT and CDR2 YYREEE (reference sequence). The CDR3 protein is CASSRDEDYGYTF. The CDR3 DNA follows: TGTGCCAGCAGCAGAGATGAGGACTATGGCTACACCTTC.

This sequence joins TRBV9 and TRBJ2-5, with 9 bases aligning to TRBD2. This CDR3 region has 14 residues. The V gene's germline CDR1 is SGDLS and CDR2 YYNGEE. Losses at the gene ends were 3 bases for V and 5 bases for J; bases not matched to a gene: 5. The CDR3: CASSDGTSRETQYF. CDR3 sequence (DNA): TGTGCCAGCAGCGATGGGACTAGCAGGGAGACCCAGTACTTC.

The J gene is TRBJ1-2, the V gene TRBV4-1; a possible D gene is TRBD1 (5 bases). Between the trimmed V and J ends, which lost 0 bases and 8 bases, there was a span of 13 bases. This CDR3 region has 14 residues. CDR1 is MGHRA, CDR2 YSYEKL, per germline. In DNA, the CDR3 is TGCGCCAGCAGCCAAGATCCGGGACCTGGGGGCTACACCTTC. Protein sequence: CASSQDPGPGGYTF.

Only one count was recorded for this clone. The J gene is TRBJ1-5, the V gene TRBV29-1; the D is unclear. V was cut by 4 bases and J by 5 bases, with 9 bases left in between. The germline CDR1 and CDR2 sequences are SQVTM and ANQGSEA. The length of the CDR3 is 12 residues. CDR3 nucleotide sequence: TGCAGCGTTGGAGAATATGATCAGCCCCAGCATTTT. Amino acids: CSVGEYDQPQHF.

This clone appeared a single time. The chain carries TRBV2 and TRBJ1-3; no definite D call. This CDR3 is built from 13 residues. CDR1 is SNHLY and CDR2 is FYNNEI in the germline V gene. Deletions cut 6 bases from V and 5 bases from J, with 11 bases between. The CDR3 DNA reads TGTGCCAGCAGGGCAGTCATAAGAAACACCATATATTTT. The encoded protein is CASRAVIRNTIYF.

The rearrangement joins TRBV7-6 to TRBJ2-3; no clear D. V was trimmed by 5 bases and J by 3 bases, leaving 18 bases between them. CDR3 length: 16 amino acids. In germline, CDR1 is SGHVS, CDR2 FNYEAQ. The CDR3 loop reads CASSHASSRSTDTQYF. In nucleotides, the CDR3 is TGTGCCAGCAGCCATGCCAGCTCACGGTCTACAGATACGCAGTATTTT.

The CDR3 nucleotides read TGTGCCAGCGGGACTACCAGCACAGATACGCAGTATTTT. As protein: CASGTTSTDTQYF. This chain connects TRBV3-1 (or the pseudogene TRBV3-2) to TRBJ2-3; 7 nucleotides match TRBD2. J gave up 0 bases and V 8 bases, and 2 bases lay outside the gene matches. Germline lookup yields CDR1 LGHDT and CDR2 YNNKEL (reference sequence). The CDR3 consists of 13 residues.

The chain carries TRBV9 and TRBJ1-3; no definite D call. The CDR3 length is 13 residues. Germline V gene sequence: CDR1 SGDLS, CDR2 YYNGEE. The germline V and J ends were trimmed by 2 bases and 0 bases, with 3 bases remaining between them. CDR3 DNA: TGTGCCAGCAGCGTCAACTCTGGAAACACCATATATTTT. This translates into CASSVNSGNTIYF.

The chain combines TRBV20-1 with TRBJ1-5; D remains ambiguous. Germline lookup yields CDR1 DFQATT and CDR2 SNEGSKA (reference sequence). CDR3 length equals 15 residues. The V end was cut by 3 bases, the J end by 2 bases, with 14 bases between. Here the CDR3 DNA reads TGCAGTGCTAGTGGCGGCCCTTTGGGCAATCAGCCCCAGCATTTT. This sequence encodes CSASGGPLGNQPQHF.

This chain connects TRBV4-2 to TRBJ1-6; possible D gene TRBD1, 6 bases. The ends were cut back, 1 base at V and 9 bases at J, with 13 bases in the middle. The CDR3 runs to 15 residues. Germline assignment: CDR1 LGHNA and CDR2 YNFKEQ. As DNA, the CDR3 is TGTGCCAGCAGCCAAGCTACAGGGATCAGTTCACCCCTCCACTTT. Residues: CASSQATGISSPLHF.

This sequence joins TRBV7-9 and TRBJ1-2; tentatively, D is TRBD1 (6 bases). CDR1 SEHNR and CDR2 FQNEAQ come from the germline V gene (reference sequence). Trimming shortened V by 4 bases and J by 0 bases, and 12 bases separated the two germline ends. The CDR3 sequence is 15 residues long. The CDR3 DNA is TGTGCCAGCAGCTCCCGGGACACCGCTAACTATGGCTACACCTTC. This encodes CASSSRDTANYGYTF.

This chain connects TRBV28 to TRBJ2-7, with 9 positions matching TRBD1. The length of the CDR3 is 16 residues. The J segment lost 2 bases and the V segment lost 2 bases, leaving 7 bases of the junction unmatched. CDR1 is MDHEN and CDR2 is SYDVKM in the germline V gene. In DNA, the CDR3 is TGTGCCAGCAGTTTACCAGACAGGGGGTTAACCTACGAGCAGTACTTC. Protein sequence: CASSLPDRGLTYEQYF.

This chain connects TRBV5-1 to TRBJ2-2; TRBD2 matches 7 bases. The CDR3 has 14 residues. Germline CDR1 reads SGHRS; CDR2 reads YFSETQ. V shed 4 bases, J shed 2 bases, and the junction held 2 bases outside the gene matches. CDR3 in DNA: TGCGCCAGCAGCAGCGGGGCAAACACCGGGGAGCTGTTTTTT. Protein: CASSSGANTGELFF.

V and J are TRBV2 and TRBJ1-5; 7 nucleotides align to TRBD1. The germline V gene has CDR1 SNHLY and CDR2 FYNNEI. The length of the CDR3 is 16 residues. The V and J ends lost 6 bases and 7 bases, in that order; junction bases with no gene match: 15. The chain's CDR3 is CASSRTGTVANQPQHF. CDR3 bases: TGTGCCAGCAGCCGTACCGGGACAGTGGCGAACCAGCCCCAGCATTTT.